The 25 T cell receptor beta chains below come from one sample, sequenced in a study of cytomegalovirus exposure and HLA in healthy donors. TCRdb's copy holds only in-frame clones and misses some; the assay was immunoSEQ multiplex PCR. The sample lists 250,000 to 400,000 clones; 88% were seen once. The sample was PBMCs. These receptors originate from a man under 40 in good health and CMV-seronegative.

A remark on this clone: At the DNA level, this CDR3 is encoded by other sequences in the same sample as well. The chain links TRBV4-1 to TRBJ2-2; D might be TRBD2 (6 bases). There are 14 residues in the CDR3. Between the trimmed V and J ends, which lost 3 bases and 4 bases, there was a span of 9 bases. Germline assignment: CDR1 MGHRA and CDR2 YSYEKL. The chain's CDR3 is CASSQGGGTGELFF. The DNA of the CDR3 is TGCGCCAGCAGCCAGGGGGGAGGCACCGGGGAGCTGTTTTTT.

This clone was observed a single time. The chain has TRBV10-2 and TRBJ2-7, with 9 bases lining up with TRBD1. Germline lookup yields CDR1 WSHSY and CDR2 SAAADI. The CDR3 covers 16 residues. V shed 7 bases, J shed 1 base, and the junction held 11 bases outside the gene matches. The CDR3 here is CASKGGSGTGSYEQYF. CDR3 DNA sequence: TGCGCCAGCAAAGGGGGCTCCGGGACAGGGTCCTACGAGCAGTACTTC.

The chain is built from TRBV5-1 and TRBJ1-1; D unclear. The CDR3 consists of 13 residues. V was cut by 0 bases and J by 8 bases, with 11 bases left in between. CDR1 and CDR2 (germline): SGHRS, YFSETQ. For the CDR3, the DNA is TGCGCCAGCAGCTTGGACGATTCTAAGGAAGCTTTCTTT. It is translated as CASSLDDSKEAFF.

The V gene is TRBV11-2, the J gene TRBJ1-2; D unresolved. The V gene's germline CDR1 is SGHAT and CDR2 FQNNGV. V lost 5 bases and J lost 4, with 17 bases in between. This CDR3 spans 15 amino acids. The CDR3 is CASSLSALGAYGYTF. The CDR3, as DNA: TGTGCCAGCAGCCTTTCCGCTTTAGGAGCCTATGGCTACACCTTC. The full variable domain, rest sourced from reference TRBV11-2 and TRBJ1-2, is EAGVAQSPRYKIIEKRQSVAFWCNPISGHATLYWYQQILGQGPKLLIQFQNNGVVDDSQLPKDRFSAERLKGVDSTLKIQPAKLEDSAVYLCASSLSALGAYGYTFGSGTRLTVV.

The chain uses TRBV27 and TRBJ1-6, with 8 bases lining up with TRBD1. The CDR3 has 14 residues. Trimming took 4 bases from V and 6 from J; bases not matched to a gene: 2. CDR1 MNHEY and CDR2 SMNVEV come from the germline V gene (reference sequence). CDR3 sequence: CASSWTGINSPLHF. CDR3 in DNA: TGTGCCAGCAGTTGGACAGGGATTAATTCACCCCTCCACTTT.

This chain joins TRBV4-1 and TRBJ1-1, with D possibly being TRBD1 (6 bases). This CDR3 has 17 amino acids. Between the trimmed V and J ends, which lost 2 bases and 1 base, there was a span of 17 bases. Germline lookup yields CDR1 MGHRA and CDR2 YSYEKL. CDR3 region: CASSQSTWGRGNTEAFF. CDR3 nucleotides: TGCGCCAGCAGCCAAAGTACCTGGGGGCGTGGGAACACTGAAGCTTTCTTT.

This chain uses TRBV4-1 with TRBJ2-7, with 8 bases that match TRBD2. V shed 4 bases and J 2 bases; nucleotides not matched to a gene: 7. There are 15 residues in the CDR3. Per germline, CDR1 MGHRA and CDR2 YSYEKL. CDR3 loop: CASSLRIAGTYEQYF. The DNA for the CDR3 is TGCGCCAGCAGCCTTCGGATAGCGGGGACCTACGAGCAGTACTTC.

This sequence joins TRBV30 and TRBJ1-3; no reliable D call. Germline CDR1 GTSNPN, CDR2 SVGIG (reference sequence). Between the trimmed V and J ends, which lost 4 bases and 0 bases, there was a span of 13 bases. This CDR3 has 15 amino acids. This CDR3 reads CAWTHPGISGNTIYF. For the CDR3, the DNA is TGTGCCTGGACTCACCCCGGGATCTCTGGAAACACCATATATTTT.

The sample holds one count of this clone. The chain recombines TRBV6-1 with TRBJ2-2, with D possibly matching TRBD2 (5 bases). The germline V gene has CDR1 MNHNS and CDR2 SASEGT. V was pared by 4 bases and J by 6 bases, with 12 bases between. The length of the CDR3 is 14 residues. DNA of the CDR3: TGTGCCAGCAGTGGACGGAGGTATTCCGGGGAGCTGTTTTTT. Protein sequence: CASSGRRYSGELFF.

CDR3 region: CASSAGQTLNEKLFF. The DNA for the CDR3 is TGCGCCAGCAGCGCTGGACAGACGCTTAATGAAAAACTGTTTTTT. The rearrangement links TRBV5-1 to TRBJ1-4; D perhaps matches TRBD1 (6 bases). V lost 4 bases and J lost 4, with 14 bases in between. CDR1 and CDR2 from the germline V gene are SGHRS and YFSETQ. This CDR3 comprises 15 residues.

The rearrangement uses TRBV13 and TRBJ1-1; weak D call: TRBD1 (5 bases). V was pared by 3 bases and J by 2 bases, with 10 bases between. Germline values: CDR1 PRHDT, CDR2 FYEKMQ (reference sequence). CDR3 length equals 14 residues. CDR3 coding DNA: TGTGCCAGCAGCTTGCAGGGAATTAACACTGAAGCTTTCTTT. Its translation is CASSLQGINTEAFF. Combining the CDR3 with reference TRBV13 and TRBJ1-1 gives the whole variable domain AAGVIQSPRHLIKEKRETATLKCYPIPRHDTVYWYQQGPGQDPQFLISFYEKMQSDKGSIPDRFSAQQFSDYHSELNMSSLELGDSALYFCASSLQGINTEAFFGQGTRLTVV.

The chain is built from TRBV10-1 and TRBJ2-1; 11 nucleotides agree with TRBD2. Germline lookup yields CDR1 WNHNN and CDR2 SYGVQD (reference sequence). Unmatched junction bases numbered 6, after V lost 3 bases and J lost 8 bases. CDR3 size: 15 residues. Here the CDR3 reads CASSDSGGALDEQFF. Written as DNA, the CDR3 is TGCGCCAGCAGTGATAGCGGGGGGGCCTTAGATGAGCAGTTCTTC.

This clone turned up a few times. The chain uses TRBV11-2 and TRBJ2-5; TRBD1 might be the D (6 bases). V lost 5 bases to trimming and J lost 10 bases, with 17 bases between them. The CDR3 is 13 amino acids. CDR1 SGHAT and CDR2 FQNNGV come from the germline V gene. The chain's CDR3 is CASSRIASGDQYF. In nucleotides, the CDR3 is TGTGCCAGCAGCCGAATAGCGTCAGGGGACCAGTACTTC.

The chain uses TRBV5-5 and TRBJ2-7; D perhaps matches TRBD1 (6 bases). Germline loops: CDR1 SGHKS, CDR2 YYEKEE (reference sequence). This CDR3 contains 15 residues. Between the trimmed V and J ends, which lost 1 base and 0 bases, there was a span of 11 bases. The CDR3 nucleotides are TGTGCCAGCAGCTTGCCCTGGGACACCTCCTACGAGCAGTACTTC. It encodes CASSLPWDTSYEQYF.

The V and J genes are TRBV9 and TRBJ2-5; D gene unclear. Germline CDR1 SGDLS, CDR2 YYNGEE. The CDR3 has 13 amino acids. V dropped 0 bases and J dropped 2 bases, with 5 bases sitting between them. The DNA of the CDR3 is TGTGCCAGCAGCGTAGCAGGTCAAGAGACCCAGTACTTC. It yields the protein CASSVAGQETQYF.

The count of this clone is one. The gene calls are TRBV6-1 and TRBJ2-5; TRBD1 agrees at 9 bases. Germline CDR1 MNHNS, CDR2 SASEGT. Germline trimming cut 4 bases from V and 5 bases from J; bases unmatched to any gene: 8. CDR3 size: 15 residues. CDR3 sequence reads: CASSVQGALVETQYF. CDR3 in DNA: TGTGCCAGCAGTGTACAGGGGGCGCTTGTGGAGACCCAGTACTTC.

CDR3 in amino acids: CASSTHGAGPGGETQYF. The CDR3 nucleotides read TGTGCCAGCAGCACCCACGGAGCGGGGCCCGGAGGGGAGACCCAGTACTTC. This chain uses TRBV11-2 with TRBJ2-5; 7 bases align to TRBD2. Per the germline V gene, CDR1 is SGHAT and CDR2 is FQNNGV. J was trimmed by 5 bases and V by 5 bases; bases with no gene match: 17. This CDR3 contains 17 residues.

The chain is built from TRBV9 and TRBJ2-1; weak D call: TRBD2 (5 bases). Germline CDR1 and CDR2: SGDLS and YYNGEE. V was clipped by 4 bases and J by 0 bases, with 11 bases between them. This CDR3 contains 15 residues. The CDR3: CASSPSGSSYNEQFF. In DNA, the CDR3 is TGTGCCAGCAGCCCCTCGGGGAGCTCCTACAATGAGCAGTTCTTC.

The chain couples TRBV7-8 to TRBJ2-2; tentative D call: TRBD1 (5 bases). V was pared by 2 bases and J by 1 base, with 11 bases between. This CDR3 contains 16 residues. The V gene's germline CDR1 is SGHVS and CDR2 FQNEAQ. The CDR3 DNA reads as TGTGCCAGCAGCTTAAGAAGGACATGGAACACCGGGGAGCTGTTTTTT. It encodes CASSLRRTWNTGELFF.

V gene TRBV14 combines with J gene TRBJ2-3; 8 bases align to TRBD2. Trimming took 0 bases from V and 2 from J; bases not matched to a gene: 1. Germline V gene data show CDR1 as SGHDN and CDR2 as FVKESK. CDR3 length equals 15 residues. CDR3 sequence (DNA): TGTGCCAGCAGCCAAGAGCGGGGGGTCACAGATACGCAGTATTTT. The encoded protein is CASSQERGVTDTQYF.

This clone was counted once. This chain uses TRBV2 with TRBJ2-5; the match to TRBD1 covers 11 bases. This CDR3 comprises 16 residues. Looked up from germline, CDR1 is SNHLY and CDR2 is FYNNEI. V lost 4 bases to trimming and J lost 5 bases; unmatched junction nucleotides: 9. CDR3 bases: TGTGCCAGCAGTGTTCCGGGACAGGGGGATGGGGAGACCCAGTACTTC. It codes for CASSVPGQGDGETQYF.

V usage is TRBV19 and J usage is TRBJ1-1; a possible D gene is TRBD1 (5 bases). Germline V gene lookup returns CDR1 LNHDA and CDR2 SQIVND (reference sequence). The CDR3 totals 15 residues. V dropped 3 bases and J dropped 1 base, with 12 bases sitting between them. The CDR3 loop reads CASSMGGPWNTEAFF. CDR3 in DNA: TGTGCCAGTAGTATGGGGGGTCCTTGGAACACTGAAGCTTTCTTT.

This chain connects TRBV7-6 to TRBJ1-4, with a possible D match to TRBD1 (5 bases). The CDR3 totals 16 residues. Germline CDR1 SGHVS, CDR2 FNYEAQ. V lost 5 bases to trimming and J lost 2 bases, with 15 bases between them. The CDR3 nucleotides read TGTGCCAGCAGCGCTTTAGGGGCGCGGACTAATGAAAAACTGTTTTTT. This encodes CASSALGARTNEKLFF. The whole variable domain, remainder taken from reference TRBV7-6 and TRBJ1-4, is GAGVSQSPRYKVTKRGQDVALRCDPISGHVSLYWYRQALGQGPEFLTYFNYEAQQDKSGLPNDRFSAERPEGSISTLTIQRTEQRDSAMYRCASSALGARTNEKLFFGSGTQLSVL.

The V gene is TRBV25-1, the J gene TRBJ1-2; no definite D call. V lost 0 bases and J 11 bases, leaving 13 bases between the germline ends. The CDR3 extends over 13 amino acids. Germline V gives CDR1 MGHDK, CDR2 SYGVNS. The CDR3 reads CASSEYGRVGYTF. In DNA form, the CDR3 reads TGTGCCAGCAGTGAATATGGGAGGGTCGGTTACACCTTC.

V is TRBV6-5 and J is TRBJ1-5; D gene uncertain. Trimming removed 2 bases at V and 0 bases at J, with 8 bases between. The CDR3 consists of 15 residues. CDR1 is MNHEY, CDR2 SVGAGI, per germline. In nucleotides, the CDR3 is TGTGCCAGCAGTTACAGAGGATATAGCAATCAGCCCCAGCATTTT. Its protein is CASSYRGYSNQPQHF.